This T cell receptor (beta chain) was sequenced during a study of OX40 agonist ivuxolimab in advanced cancers. Study at large: Ivuxolimab, which is an agonistic anti-OX40 (CD134) antibody, was administered to the patients. Age averaged 60 years (range about 20 to 79), and approximately 80% were male.

General observations from the study: Relative to CD4+ cells, CD8+ T cells on average had more expanded clones. Determination of antigen specificity was not performed for the expanded peripheral T cells.

This table comes from immunoSEQ multiplex PCR, and its TCRdb copy is limited to in-frame clones, with some not included. This table has 150,000 to 190,000 clones, approximately 94% appearing once. About this clone itself: Its antigen is not identified. One end of the junction does not line up with germline, which may come from a read error.

This receptor was identified in an adult with an advanced solid tumor such as melanoma, head and neck, liver or kidney cancer. The sequences come from CD4+ or CD8+ T cells sorted from blood, collected in a trial of the OX40 agonist ivuxolimab.

In DNA, the CDR3 is TGTGCCAGCACCAGGACTAGCGGGAGTACCTATTCCTCCGAGCAGTACTTC. The encoded protein is CASTRTSGSTYSSEQYF. V usage is TRBV11-2 and J usage is TRBJ2-7; TRBD2 aligns across 13 bases. This CDR3 has 17 amino acids. Looked up from germline, CDR1 is SGHAT and CDR2 is FQNNGV.